This TCR gamma chain was sequenced in a study of Vδ1+ human thymocytes (dated by TCRdb to the late 2010s). As for the study more broadly: As a data resource, the study described the mRNA-level TRG and TRD CDR3 repertoires found in highly purified Vdelta1+ thymocytes taken from young children. Validation of the multiplex-based CDR3 amplicon strategy against 5'RACE-based CDR3 amplicon generation methods had been performed previously.

The germline V gene supplies CDR1 EGSTGY and CDR2 YDSYTSSV. Trimming removed 2 bases from V and 0 bases from J; the gene matches leave 4 bases unexplained. The CDR3 contains 14 residues, cysteine and phenylalanine counted. Only the CDR3 region is kept as DNA, spanning 42 bases read in frame from base 1. RNA was isolated using the RNeasy mini kit, and reverse transcription was performed with Superscript III. Multiplex PCR was used to generate CDR3 amplicons, with pooled V-gene forward primers and a constant-region reverse primer carrying Illumina adaptor overhangs. After gel purification, the amplicons were indexed with Nextera index primers over about 8 extra PCR cycles and then purified using AMPure XP beads. Libraries were sequenced on an Illumina MiSeq with paired-end 250 bp reads, dual indexing and approximately 20% PhiX spike-in. In the source study's methods: FastQC was used to check read quality, and ea-utils fastq-join was used to merge TRG read pairs. Annotation of sequences was performed with IMGT/HighV-QUEST, only productive sequences with unambiguous V-gene assignment were retained, and clonotypes were defined by identical CDR3 sequence. For downstream analysis, the tools were VDJtools 1.1.1, tcR 2.2.3, Treemap and vegan Shannon diversity in R 3.4.4. TCRdb reran clone calling on the public reads with CATT; rows sharing one DNA sequence were then combined. The V and J calls and clone size come from TCRdb's table, not from the authors' own analysis. For this sample the table gives about 22,000 gamma-chain clones, of which roughly an eighth were detected only once. The ten largest clones capture under 2% of the sample.

Regarding this clone: The target of this receptor is not known. Base qualities are missing; no much larger clone stands one base away.

General conclusions and limits of the study: Unlike the oligoclonal repertoires in peripheral blood, the thymic TRG and TRD repertoires appeared highly polyclonal, with Gaussian CDR3 length distributions. Because unexpected Vdelta2 sequences could lead to misinterpretation of bulk repertoire data, the authors recommended using highly purified populations and validating at the single-cell level. Numerous TRG clonotypes were shared among donors (up to roughly 7x10^3), while TRD repertoires were essentially private (a maximum of about 100 shared). Donors did not cluster by age or sex, so the analyses were not stratified by age or sex. Despite high sort purity, around 20% of thymic TRD sequences were Vdelta2 (and few Vdelta3), unlike peripheral blood Vdelta1+ controls.

Thymic samples were depleted of alphabeta T cells, then CD3+ TCRVdelta1+ TCRVdelta2- thymocytes were FACS-sorted. The purity of the sorted Vdelta1+ thymocytes fell between roughly 97% and 99.6%. The thymic specimens were obtained from roughly 8 paediatric patients, aged about 5 days to 15 months, who were having corrective cardiac surgery. Thymic tissue was dispersed and mononuclear cells isolated on a Histopaque-1077 density gradient. The staining antibodies were anti-TCRVdelta1 clone TS8.2, anti-TCRVdelta2 clone B6, anti-CD3 clone HIT3a and anti-TCRalphabeta clone IP26. The chain is made from TRGV4 and TRGJ1 or TRGJ2. Input material: Vdelta1+ gamma-delta thymocytes from the thymus. The sample's cell subset or site label, decoded: FACS-sorted CD3+ TCRalphabeta- TCRVdelta1+ TCRVdelta2- thymocytes. The origin of this receptor is a child younger than two who had congenital heart surgery. At the DNA level, the sequence is TGTGCCACCTGGGATGATAGGAATTATTATAAGAAACTCTTT. Its protein is CATWDDRNYYKKLF.